What follows describes a single T cell receptor (beta chain). Its antigen is not known. The time point: persistent/refractory GD, antithyroid drugs over 5 years with positive TRAb. Preparation of the TCR library used RNA extracted from PBMCs. By American Thyroid Association guidelines, Graves' disease was diagnosed in the cohort. This entry comes from a study of regulatory T cells in long-lasting Graves disease. Study outcomes and limitations: Favored usage of TRBV28, TRBJ1-2 and TRBJ2-5 was recorded in persistent disease.

The CDR3 contains 16 residues. The V gene lost 7 bases and the J gene lost 0 bases, with 17 bases spanning the gap. The V gene's germline CDR1 is MNHEY and CDR2 SMNVEV (reference sequence). Through Arm-PCR of CDR3 regions and iRepertoire HTBI primers, TCR beta libraries were built. TCRdb redid the calling of the multiplex PCR reads with MiXCR, one entry per CDR3 protein. Here the sample spans 400,000 to 500,000 distinct CDR3 sequences, roughly 21% being singletons. This receptor was obtained from a female donor with Graves disease. The V gene is TRBV27, the J gene TRBJ2-3; tentative D call: TRBD2 (6 bases). The sequences come from peripheral blood mononuclear cells (PBMCs), collected when the disease was refractory, from a patient treated with antithyroid drugs. The CDR3 sequence: CASKTSRRDSTDTQYF. CDR3 DNA sequence: TGTGCCAGCAAGACGAGTCGGCGGGATAGCACAGATACGCAGTATTTT.